These T cell receptor beta chains were read from a single sample in a study of T cell responses to AZD1222 COVID-19 vaccine. Clones were read by immunoSEQ multiplex PCR, and TCRdb kept only the in-frame ones, dropping some. Of approximately 160,000 clones listed, about 85% were seen once; the top ten hold 2.6%. Source: peripheral blood, taken on day 0 of AZD1222 vaccination. Every receptor here comes from an adult in good health. CDR3s include the opening cysteine and the closing phenylalanine or tryptophan. Fields, in order: J gene, clone size, D gene, V gene, CDR3 DNA, CDR3 protein. The D gene is left open where the match is weak. Clone size, where shown, is once, few, many, or a class for clones that have expanded.

>TRBJ1-2|once|.|TRBV18
TGTGCCAGCTCACCACGAACAGGCCTGGGAGGCTACACCTTC
CASSPRTGLGGYTF
>TRBJ2-7|.|.|TRBV7-9
TGTGCCAGCAGCTTAACCGGTGGCTCCTACGAGCAGTACTTC
CASSLTGGSYEQYF
>TRBJ2-7|.|TRBD2|TRBV11-1
TGTGCCAGCAGCTTCCTTGCGGGAGTGAACACCTACGAGCAGTACTTC
CASSFLAGVNTYEQYF
>TRBJ1-3|.|TRBD1|TRBV19
TGTGCCAGTAGTATTGGCCCCGACAGGGCCTCTGGAAACACCATATATTTT
CASSIGPDRASGNTIYF
>TRBJ2-5|.|.|TRBV9
TGTGCCAGCAGCCCTGGGCCGCCGGGAGTGGAGACCCAGTACTTC
CASSPGPPGVETQYF
>TRBJ2-7|once|.|TRBV19
TGTGCCAGTAGATCCAACTCCGCCTTAGACTTC
CASRSNSALDF
>TRBJ2-7|.|TRBD2|TRBV19
TGTGCCAGTAGTCCCCTTCACTGGGAAGCGGGGAGCTCCTACGAGCAGTACTTC
CASSPLHWEAGSSYEQYF
>TRBJ1-2|.|.|TRBV6-1
TGTGCCAGCAGTGTAGCGGGGGGTAACGATGGCTACACCTTC
CASSVAGGNDGYTF
>TRBJ2-7|.|TRBD2|TRBV6-5
TGTGCCAGCAGTTACGGGGCGGGAGGAGCCGAGCAGTACTTC
CASSYGAGGAEQYF
>TRBJ1-5|.|.|TRBV5-6
TGTGCCAGCAGCTGGGGGAGTGTAAGCAATCAGCCCCAGCATTTT
CASSWGSVSNQPQHF
>TRBJ2-6|.|TRBD1|TRBV7-9
TGTGCCAGCCTAGGGGGACAGGGGTTCTCTGGGGCCAACGTCCTGACTTTC
CASLGGQGFSGANVLTF
>TRBJ2-7|once|TRBD2|TRBV4-2
TGTGCCAGCAGCCAAGATGCTACTAGCGGGATTTACGAGCAGTACTTC
CASSQDATSGIYEQYF
>TRBJ1-5|.|.|TRBV10-1
TGCGCCAGCAGTGAGACTAGCAATCAGCCCCAGCATTTT
CASSETSNQPQHF
>TRBJ2-1|.|.|TRBV7-2
TGTGCCAGCAGCTTAGTCACCCCTAGACGTGGCGCCTACAATGAGCAGTTCTTC
CASSLVTPRRGAYNEQFF
>TRBJ1-6|few|.|TRBV11-3
TGTGCCAGCAGCTTAGGGCCGAATTCACCCCTCCACTTT
CASSLGPNSPLHF
>TRBJ1-2|.|.|TRBV6-1
TGTGCCAGCAGTGATAGTCCACTAGCGCATGGCTACACCTTC
CASSDSPLAHGYTF
>TRBJ2-7|.|.|TRBV3-1/TRBV3-2
TGTGCCAGCAGCCAAGAGGATACTACCCTTGACTACGAGCAGTACTTC
CASSQEDTTLDYEQYF
>TRBJ1-5|.|.|TRBV5-5
TGTGCCAGCAGCCAGACCGAGCAGAATCAGCCCCAGCATTTT
CASSQTEQNQPQHF
>TRBJ2-1|.|TRBD2|TRBV5-4
TGTGCCAGCAGCTCCCCCTGGGTGCGGGAGGGCCGGAATGAGCAGTTCTTC
CASSSPWVREGRNEQFF
>TRBJ2-7|.|TRBD1|TRBV5-1
TGCGCCAGCAGCTTAAGGGACAGGGCGCTGGGGCAGTACTTC
CASSLRDRALGQYF
>TRBJ2-7|.|.|TRBV30
TGTGCCTGGAGTGTACGGGTTTCACAGACGGACGAGCAGTACTTC
CAWSVRVSQTDEQYF
>TRBJ1-1|.|.|TRBV5-1
TGCGCCAGCAGCTTGGGCGGGAGGGGCACTGAAGCTTTCTTT
CASSLGGRGTEAFF
>TRBJ2-4|.|TRBD1|TRBV5-8
TGTGCCCACGCTTGGAAGGAGAGACAGGGGGGAGACATTCAGTACTTC
CAHAWKERQGGDIQYF
>TRBJ1-1|.|.|TRBV5-1
TGCGCCAGCAGCTTGGTGGTGGGCACTGAAGCTTTCTTT
CASSLVVGTEAFF
>TRBJ1-5|.|.|TRBV12-3/TRBV12-4
TGTGCCAGCAGGGGGGAGGTGGGTCAGCCCCAGCATTTT
CASRGEVGQPQHF
>TRBJ2-3|.|TRBD2|TRBV19
TGTGCCAGCACCGGTTTCGGGGGAGGGAGCACAGATACGCAGTATTTT
CASTGFGGGSTDTQYF
>TRBJ1-3|.|.|TRBV6-6
TGTGCCAGCAGTTACTCCGGGGCTGGAAACACCATATATTTT
CASSYSGAGNTIYF
>TRBJ1-2|few|.|TRBV10-3
TGTGCCATCACTCTGGACGGAGGGCTTACCTATGGCTACACCTTC
CAITLDGGLTYGYTF
>TRBJ1-5|.|.|TRBV30
TGTGCCTGGAGTGGGATGATGGATCAGCCCCAGCATTTT
CAWSGMMDQPQHF
>TRBJ2-5|.|TRBD2|TRBV28
TGTGCCAGCAGTTTAGGGACTACCCTAACCACCCAGTACTTC
CASSLGTTLTTQYF
>TRBJ2-3|.|.|TRBV3-1/TRBV3-2
TGTGCCAGCAGCCCGGGCGGGATTGGCACAGATACGCAGTATTTT
CASSPGGIGTDTQYF
>TRBJ1-1|.|TRBD1|TRBV2
TGTGCCAGCAGTGATTCCGGGACAGGGGGCCTGGGGACTGAAGCTTTCTTT
CASSDSGTGGLGTEAFF
>TRBJ1-2|.|TRBD1|TRBV5-1
TGCGCCAGCAGTATAGGGGGCGCAGCATATGGCTACACCTTC
CASSIGGAAYGYTF
>TRBJ1-1|.|.|TRBV10-2
TGCGCCAGCAAGACGGGCCCTGAGGCTTTCTTT
CASKTGPEAFF
>TRBJ1-1|.|TRBD1|TRBV7-9
TGTGCCAGCAGGAGGCCGGGGACAGGGAACACTGAAGCTTTCTTT
CASRRPGTGNTEAFF
>TRBJ2-7|.|.|TRBV10-1
TGCGCCCGTGTCTCGAGGGGAACATCCTACGAGCAGTACTTC
CARVSRGTSYEQYF
>TRBJ1-6|.|.|TRBV16
TGTGCCAGCAGCCAATCGGACTCCCGGGGATATTCACCCCTCCACTTT
CASSQSDSRGYSPLHF
>TRBJ2-1|.|.|TRBV4-1
TGCGCCAGCAGCCAAGTCTACGGGAATGGGGAGCAGTTCTTC
CASSQVYGNGEQFF
>TRBJ1-2|.|.|TRBV3-1/TRBV3-2
TGTGCCAGCAGCCAAGGGGGTTATGGCTACACCTTC
CASSQGGYGYTF
>TRBJ1-4|.|.|TRBV4-1
TGCGCCAGCAGCCAAGTAGAGACAGATCCTAATGAAAAACTGTTTTTT
CASSQVETDPNEKLFF
>TRBJ1-1|.|.|TRBV28
TGTGCCAGCAGTTTACAGGGGACTGAAGCTTTCTTT
CASSLQGTEAFF
>TRBJ1-5|.|.|TRBV18
TGTGCCAGCTCACCCTTGGGACGCGAGGATCAGCCCCAGCATTTT
CASSPLGREDQPQHF
>TRBJ1-1|once|TRBD1|TRBV15
TGTGCCACCAGCAGAGACCGTGGACAGGGCAGGTTGAACACTGAAGCTTTCTTT
CATSRDRGQGRLNTEAFF
>TRBJ2-3|.|.|TRBV19
TGTGCCACAAGCAATAGCGCTAGCACAGATACGCAGTATTTT
CATSNSASTDTQYF
>TRBJ2-1|.|TRBD2|TRBV6-6
TGTGCCAGCAGTTACACCTACGGGACTAGCCGCAATGAGCAGTTCTTC
CASSYTYGTSRNEQFF
>TRBJ1-3|.|.|TRBV2
TGTGCCAGCAGCTTGGGTCCCGGCTCTGGAAACACCATATATTTT
CASSLGPGSGNTIYF
>TRBJ2-2|.|.|TRBV7-3
TGTGCCAGCAGCCCAACCCCCCTGGCCCGCACCGGGGAGCTGTTTTTT
CASSPTPLARTGELFF
>TRBJ2-3|.|.|TRBV6-4
TGTGCCAGCAGTGCCGGGGTTGGGGCAGATACGCAGTATTTT
CASSAGVGADTQYF
>TRBJ2-1|once|TRBD1|TRBV5-1
TGCGCCAGCAGCTTCCCCTTAAACAGGGGGCCCGACTACAATGAGCAGTTCTTC
CASSFPLNRGPDYNEQFF
>TRBJ2-7|.|TRBD2|TRBV7-3
TGTGCCAGCAGCATACCTGGACTAGTAACGAGTTGCTACGAGCAGTACTTC
CASSIPGLVTSCYEQYF
>TRBJ2-5|once|TRBD2|TRBV5-1
TGCGCCAGCAGCTTCCAACCAGGACTAGCGGGAGGGGAGACCCAGTACTTC
CASSFQPGLAGGETQYF
>TRBJ1-4|.|TRBD1|TRBV28
TGTGCCAGCAGTCTTTACTCCCGGGACAGGGGACGAGGGGAAAAACTGTTTTTT
CASSLYSRDRGRGEKLFF
>TRBJ1-6|once|.|TRBV7-2
TGTGCCAGCAGCTTACAGGGGAGTAATTCACCCCTCCACTTT
CASSLQGSNSPLHF
>TRBJ1-2|.|TRBD1|TRBV5-1
TGCGCCAGCAGCTGGAGTGGGGGAGGGACAGTTGGCTACACCTTC
CASSWSGGGTVGYTF